Listed below are T cell receptor beta chains from one sample, sequenced in a study of cytomegalovirus exposure and HLA in healthy donors. Clones were read by immunoSEQ multiplex PCR, and TCRdb kept only the in-frame ones, dropping some. The sample totals 60,000 to 70,000 clones. Sequencing used PBMCs. These TCRs come from a boy aged 10-17 years in good health and CMV-seronegative. The CDR3 runs from the conserved cysteine through the conserved F or W. Fields, in order: D gene, V gene, J gene, CDR3 DNA, CDR3 protein. A D gene is named only where the DNA matches it firmly.

D gene: NA; V gene: TRBV5-5; J gene: TRBJ1-1; CDR3 DNA: TGTGCCAGCAGCTTGGGACCCTTGAACAGTGAAGCTTTCTTT; CDR3 protein: CASSLGPLNSEAFF
D gene: TRBD2; V gene: TRBV15; J gene: TRBJ2-1; CDR3 DNA: TGTGCCACCAGTAGCGGGAGTTCCTACAATGAGCAGTTCTTC; CDR3 protein: CATSSGSSYNEQFF
D gene: NA; V gene: TRBV19; J gene: TRBJ1-4; CDR3 DNA: TGTGCCAGTACACAACCCGGACAATTTAATGAAAAACTGTTTTTT; CDR3 protein: CASTQPGQFNEKLFF
D gene: NA; V gene: TRBV6-6; J gene: TRBJ1-1; CDR3 DNA: TGTGCCAGCAGGCGAGGACAGAACACTGAAGCTTTCTTT; CDR3 protein: CASRRGQNTEAFF
D gene: NA; V gene: TRBV6-6; J gene: TRBJ1-2; CDR3 DNA: TGTGCCAGCAGTTACTCGGGACACACTCTAGACTATGGCTACACCTTC; CDR3 protein: CASSYSGHTLDYGYTF
D gene: TRBD2; V gene: TRBV10-3; J gene: TRBJ2-7; CDR3 DNA: TGTGCCACGCACCCTGCGGGAGGCCAAACCTACGAGCAGTACTTC; CDR3 protein: CATHPAGGQTYEQYF
D gene: TRBD1; V gene: TRBV30; J gene: TRBJ2-3; CDR3 DNA: TGTGCCTGGAGTTTTGGACAGGGGGCATTGGATACGCAGTATTTT; CDR3 protein: CAWSFGQGALDTQYF
D gene: NA; V gene: TRBV7-8; J gene: TRBJ1-1; CDR3 DNA: TGTGCCAGCAGCCTAAACCCCCGGGGTACTAACACTGAAGCTTTCTTT; CDR3 protein: CASSLNPRGTNTEAFF
D gene: NA; V gene: TRBV30; J gene: TRBJ2-2; CDR3 DNA: TGTGCCTGGAGTCAGGGGCAGTTGGACACCGGGGAGCTGTTTTTT; CDR3 protein: CAWSQGQLDTGELFF
D gene: TRBD1; V gene: TRBV27; J gene: TRBJ1-1; CDR3 DNA: TGTGCCAGCAGCCTGGGACAGGTGGTCACTGAAGCTTTCTTT; CDR3 protein: CASSLGQVVTEAFF
D gene: NA; V gene: TRBV30; J gene: TRBJ2-5; CDR3 DNA: TGTGCCTGGAGTCTAGTTAGAGCAGTTTCGGTCGGGCAAGAGACCCAGTACTTC; CDR3 protein: CAWSLVRAVSVGQETQYF
D gene: TRBD1; V gene: TRBV5-1; J gene: TRBJ1-2; CDR3 DNA: TGCGCCAGCAGCTTGGAACGTGGGACAGGGCGAGGCTACACCTTC; CDR3 protein: CASSLERGTGRGYTF
D gene: NA; V gene: TRBV19; J gene: TRBJ1-1; CDR3 DNA: TGTGCCAGTAGTCCCCGGGGAGACACTGAAGCTTTCTTT; CDR3 protein: CASSPRGDTEAFF
D gene: NA; V gene: TRBV30; J gene: TRBJ1-5; CDR3 DNA: TGTGCCTGGACTTCCAGGGGCAATCAGCCCCAGCATTTT; CDR3 protein: CAWTSRGNQPQHF
D gene: NA; V gene: TRBV23-1; J gene: TRBJ2-1; CDR3 DNA: TGCGCCAGCACCCCCCTCCCGCGGCCTGGGGGCCCAGTGAGCTACAATGAGCAGTTCTTC; CDR3 protein: CASTPLPRPGGPVSYNEQFF
D gene: TRBD1; V gene: TRBV5-4; J gene: TRBJ1-2; CDR3 DNA: TGTGCCAGCAGTACCGGGACAGGGGTTCACTATGGCTACACCTTC; CDR3 protein: CASSTGTGVHYGYTF
D gene: NA; V gene: TRBV21-1; J gene: TRBJ1-2; CDR3 DNA: TGTGCCAGCAGCCCTGCTGGGGACAGGGCTCGATGGGGCTACACCTTC; CDR3 protein: CASSPAGDRARWGYTF
D gene: TRBD1; V gene: TRBV27; J gene: TRBJ1-5; CDR3 DNA: TGTGCCAGCAGTGTTGGGACAGGGGCCTCGGGGGGCAATCAGCCCCAGCATTTT; CDR3 protein: CASSVGTGASGGNQPQHF
D gene: NA; V gene: TRBV23-1; J gene: TRBJ2-1; CDR3 DNA: TGCGCCAGCACCTGCCTGCCGCGGCCTGGGGGCCCAGTGAGCTACAATGAGCAGTTCTTC; CDR3 protein: CASTCLPRPGGPVSYNEQFF
D gene: TRBD1; V gene: TRBV5-6; J gene: TRBJ1-5; CDR3 DNA: TGTGCCAGCAGCTTGGGAAGCAGGGGGCTTCGCAATCAGCCCCAGCATTTT; CDR3 protein: CASSLGSRGLRNQPQHF
D gene: NA; V gene: TRBV7-6; J gene: TRBJ1-5; CDR3 DNA: TGTGCCAGCAGCTTCGGGGATTCCGGCAATCAGCCCCAGCATTTT; CDR3 protein: CASSFGDSGNQPQHF
D gene: NA; V gene: TRBV29-1; J gene: TRBJ1-1; CDR3 DNA: TGCAGCGTCCGTCAGGACAGACGGGCTGAAGCTTTCTTT; CDR3 protein: CSVRQDRRAEAFF
D gene: NA; V gene: TRBV25-1; J gene: TRBJ1-6; CDR3 DNA: TGTGCCAGCTCCCTGGAGGGCAGGGATTCACCCCTCCACTTT; CDR3 protein: CASSLEGRDSPLHF
D gene: NA; V gene: TRBV5-1; J gene: TRBJ1-5; CDR3 DNA: TGCGCCAGCAGCTTGTACGGTAGCAATCAGCCCCAGCATTTT; CDR3 protein: CASSLYGSNQPQHF
D gene: TRBD2; V gene: TRBV10-3; J gene: TRBJ2-7; CDR3 DNA: TGTGCCATCAGTGTTAGCGGGGGGTCCATTCTTTCCTACGAGCAGTACTTC; CDR3 protein: CAISVSGGSILSYEQYF
D gene: NA; V gene: TRBV25-1; J gene: TRBJ1-2; CDR3 DNA: TGTGCCAGCAGTGGCGGGGGCCCGGGCTACACCTTC; CDR3 protein: CASSGGGPGYTF
D gene: NA; V gene: TRBV5-1; J gene: TRBJ1-2; CDR3 DNA: TGCGCCAGCAGCTCGTATCTTCCGGGAGATTCTTTTCCGAACTATGGCTACACCTTC; CDR3 protein: CASSSYLPGDSFPNYGYTF
D gene: TRBD1; V gene: TRBV5-1; J gene: TRBJ1-1; CDR3 DNA: TGCGCCAGCAGCTTTATGACAGGGGGCGCGAGGGGCACTGAAGCTTTCTTT; CDR3 protein: CASSFMTGGARGTEAFF
D gene: TRBD2; V gene: TRBV7-9; J gene: TRBJ2-7; CDR3 DNA: TGTGCCAGCAGCTTATCCGCTAGCGGGAGTTTGGGCTCCTACGAGCAGTACTTC; CDR3 protein: CASSLSASGSLGSYEQYF
D gene: NA; V gene: TRBV27; J gene: TRBJ1-5; CDR3 DNA: TGTGCCAGCAGTTCGGGATATAGCAATCAGCCCCAGCATTTT; CDR3 protein: CASSSGYSNQPQHF
D gene: TRBD1; V gene: TRBV6-5; J gene: TRBJ2-2; CDR3 DNA: TGTGCCAGCAGTTACGGGACAGGGGGCTCCGGGGAGCTGTTTTTT; CDR3 protein: CASSYGTGGSGELFF
D gene: NA; V gene: TRBV7-9; J gene: TRBJ2-7; CDR3 DNA: TGTGCCAGCGCAGAAGATTACGAGCAGTACTTC; CDR3 protein: CASAEDYEQYF
D gene: NA; V gene: TRBV6-1; J gene: TRBJ1-1; CDR3 DNA: TGTGCCAGCGACCGGTCAGCAGGGGTCACTGAAGCTTTCTTT; CDR3 protein: CASDRSAGVTEAFF
D gene: TRBD1; V gene: TRBV9; J gene: TRBJ1-2; CDR3 DNA: TGTGCCAGCAGTGACAGGGGAGGGGTTAACTATGGCTACACCTTC; CDR3 protein: CASSDRGGVNYGYTF
D gene: TRBD2; V gene: TRBV5-1; J gene: TRBJ2-1; CDR3 DNA: TGCGCCAGCAGCTTAAAAGCGGGAGGGGCAAATGAGCAGTTCTTC; CDR3 protein: CASSLKAGGANEQFF
D gene: TRBD1; V gene: TRBV29-1; J gene: TRBJ2-7; CDR3 DNA: TGCAGCGTTTTATTGGGACAGGGGCTCTACGAGCAGTACTTC; CDR3 protein: CSVLLGQGLYEQYF
D gene: NA; V gene: TRBV5-6; J gene: TRBJ1-1; CDR3 DNA: TGTGCCAGCAGCTTGGTGGAGGGCACTGAAGCTTTCTTT; CDR3 protein: CASSLVEGTEAFF
D gene: NA; V gene: TRBV28; J gene: TRBJ1-4; CDR3 DNA: TGTGCCAGCAGCCAGGGTGAAGTTAATGAAAAACTGTTTTTT; CDR3 protein: CASSQGEVNEKLFF
D gene: TRBD2; V gene: TRBV5-4; J gene: TRBJ2-5; CDR3 DNA: TGTGCCAGCAGCCCTAGCGGGAACCAAGAGACCCAGTACTTC; CDR3 protein: CASSPSGNQETQYF
D gene: NA; V gene: TRBV29-1; J gene: TRBJ1-2; CDR3 DNA: TGCAGCGTTAGAAGGGCAGCTGACAGGAACTATGGCTACACCTTC; CDR3 protein: CSVRRAADRNYGYTF
D gene: TRBD1; V gene: TRBV6-1; J gene: TRBJ2-4; CDR3 DNA: TGTGCCAGCAAGACCGGAACAGGGGCTAAAAACATTCAGTACTTC; CDR3 protein: CASKTGTGAKNIQYF
D gene: TRBD1; V gene: TRBV7-9; J gene: TRBJ2-7; CDR3 DNA: TGTGCCAGCAGCTTGCGGGGGACAGGGGGCCACGAGCAGTACTTC; CDR3 protein: CASSLRGTGGHEQYF
D gene: NA; V gene: TRBV11-2; J gene: TRBJ1-1; CDR3 DNA: TGTGCCAGCAGCTTAGAGGACATATCGAACACTGAAGCTTTCTTT; CDR3 protein: CASSLEDISNTEAFF
D gene: TRBD1; V gene: TRBV2; J gene: TRBJ2-7; CDR3 DNA: TGTGCCAGCAAACCGGGACAGTCCCTCTCCTACGAGCAGTACTTC; CDR3 protein: CASKPGQSLSYEQYF
D gene: NA; V gene: TRBV30; J gene: TRBJ1-1; CDR3 DNA: TGCGCCTGGAGTCCCTCGACGGGGATAGTGACTGAAGCTTTCTTT; CDR3 protein: CAWSPSTGIVTEAFF
D gene: NA; V gene: TRBV19; J gene: TRBJ1-1; CDR3 DNA: TGTGCCAGTAGTATGTGGTGGGAGGGCACTGAAGCTTTCTTT; CDR3 protein: CASSMWWEGTEAFF